Shown below are 28 T cell receptor beta chains from a single sample sequenced in a study of blood T cell repertoires in COVID-19. Sequencing used immunoSEQ multiplex PCR; TCRdb keeps in-frame clones, though not all of them. Here the sample spans about 88,000 clones, nearly 90% being singletons. What was sequenced was peripheral blood. The receptors were gathered from a woman of 80 years or more with acute or convalescent COVID-19.

This chain connects TRBV27 to TRBJ1-1; 8 nucleotides line up with TRBD1. The ends lost 0 bases at V and 4 bases at J; junction bases unmatched: 4. The V gene's germline CDR1 is MNHEY and CDR2 SMNVEV (reference sequence). This CDR3 is built from 15 residues. CDR3: CASSLSTGAFTEAFF. The CDR3, as DNA: TGTGCCAGCAGTTTATCGACAGGGGCATTCACTGAAGCTTTCTTT.

This sequence joins TRBV11-3 and TRBJ2-7; TRBD1 aligns across 9 bases. Germline CDR1 is SGHNT and CDR2 is YENEEA. The junction had 7 bases not matched to a gene; V was cut back by 5 bases and J by 5 bases. CDR3 length equals 14 residues. Here the CDR3 DNA reads TGTGCCAGCAGCCGAGGACAGGGGAGTCACGAGCAGTACTTC. It codes for CASSRGQGSHEQYF.

The chain carries TRBV5-1 and TRBJ1-2; no clear D gene. Germline lookup yields CDR1 SGHRS and CDR2 YFSETQ. This CDR3 spans 14 amino acids. V lost 5 bases and J lost 1, with 12 bases in between. The CDR3 loop is CASSETPLNYGYTF. The DNA for the CDR3 is TGCGCCAGCAGTGAAACTCCGCTTAACTATGGCTACACCTTC. The full variable domain, in which reference TRBV5-1 and TRBJ1-2 provide the parts outside the CDR3, is KAGVTQTPRYLIKTRGQQVTLSCSPISGHRSVSWYQQTPGQGLQFLFEYFSETQRNKGNFPGRFSGRQFSNSRSEMNVSTLELGDSALYLCASSETPLNYGYTFGSGTRLTVV.

The chain carries TRBV12-3 or TRBV12-4 and TRBJ2-3; D uncertain. The CDR3 has 13 residues. V dropped 3 bases and J dropped 6 bases, with 10 bases sitting between them. The CDR3 loop is CASSFRELDTQYF. The CDR3 DNA is TGTGCCAGCAGTTTCCGTGAGTTGGATACGCAGTATTTT.

The chain carries TRBV9 and TRBJ2-1, with a possible D match to TRBD2 (6 bases). The CDR3 is 14 amino acids. Trimming removed 4 bases from V and 7 bases from J, with 15 bases in between. Germline lookup yields CDR1 SGDLS and CDR2 YYNGEE. The CDR3 protein is CASSPPGRTNEQFF. CDR3 DNA: TGTGCCAGCAGCCCCCCGGGGAGGACGAATGAGCAGTTCTTC.

V and J are TRBV18 and TRBJ1-5; no clear D. CDR1 is KGHSH, CDR2 LQKENI, per germline. With 5 bases removed from V and 3 bases from J, the gap between germline ends came to 14 bases. This CDR3 comprises 15 residues. CDR3 coding DNA: TGTGCCAGCTCAAACGACGGGATTTACAATCAGCCCCAGCATTTT. Its protein product is CASSNDGIYNQPQHF.

The chain has TRBV7-2 and TRBJ2-3; the D gene is possibly TRBD1 (6 bases). The V gene lost 2 bases and the J gene lost 0 bases, with 15 bases spanning the gap. Germline V gives CDR1 SGHTA, CDR2 FQGNSA. CDR3 length equals 17 residues. The CDR3 protein is CASSLIWDTTSTDTQYF. The CDR3 DNA follows: TGTGCCAGCAGCTTAATTTGGGACACCACAAGCACAGATACGCAGTATTTT.

The CDR3, as DNA: TGTGCCAGCAGCTTATGGGAGTTTCAGCCCCAGCATTTT. The encoded protein is CASSLWEFQPQHF. The chain combines TRBV7-2 with TRBJ1-5, with D hard to call. Germline V gene data show CDR1 as SGHTA and CDR2 as FQGNSA. The CDR3 consists of 13 residues. Trimming took off 2 bases at V and 6 bases at J, with 8 bases between the two ends. The entire variable domain, with the rest obtained from reference TRBV7-2 and TRBJ1-5, is as follows: GAGVSQSPSNKVTEKGKDVELRCDPISGHTALYWYRQSLGQGLEFLIYFQGNSAPDKSGLPSDRFSAERTGGSVSTLTIQRTQQEDSAVYLCASSLWEFQPQHFGDGTRLSIL.

V is TRBV9 and J is TRBJ2-3, with 12 bases fitting TRBD2. The CDR3 loop spans 17 amino acids. CDR1 and CDR2 from the germline V gene are SGDLS and YYNGEE. The trim removed 0 bases at V and 2 bases at J, leaving 4 bases unmatched. The CDR3 is CASSVGLAGALTDTQYF. The CDR3 region has the DNA TGTGCCAGCAGCGTAGGACTAGCGGGGGCCCTCACAGATACGCAGTATTTT.

The rearrangement uses TRBV5-6 and TRBJ2-7, with TRBD1 as a possible D gene (6 bases). Germline assignment: CDR1 SGHDT and CDR2 YYEEEE. CDR3 length: 14 residues. Trimming took 2 bases from V and 6 from J, leaving 15 bases between them. The CDR3: CASSFPGQLREQYF. The CDR3 DNA follows: TGTGCCAGCAGCTTCCCGGGACAACTGCGCGAGCAGTACTTC.

The CDR3 is CASSPGTVDQPQHF. DNA of the CDR3: TGTGCCAGCTCCCCAGGGACAGTGGATCAGCCCCAGCATTTT. V usage is TRBV18 and J usage is TRBJ1-5, with 7 bases fitting TRBD1. Germline assignment: CDR1 KGHSH and CDR2 LQKENI. The CDR3 spans 14 residues. The J segment lost 5 bases and the V segment lost 6 bases, leaving 7 bases of the junction unmatched.

The chain couples TRBV6-6 to TRBJ1-4, with TRBD1 matching over 8 bases. CDR3 length: 13 residues. Germline V gives CDR1 MNHNY, CDR2 SVGAGI (reference sequence). Trimming removed 8 bases from V and 6 bases from J; junction bases left unmatched: 5. This CDR3 reads CASGQGEDEKLFF. In nucleotides, the CDR3 is TGTGCCAGCGGACAGGGAGAGGATGAAAAACTGTTTTTT.

V and J are TRBV7-2 and TRBJ2-2, with D tentatively TRBD2 (6 bases). Trimming shortened V by 2 bases and J by 1 base, and 8 bases separated the two germline ends. The germline V gene has CDR1 SGHTA and CDR2 FQGNSA. The CDR3 contains 15 residues. The CDR3 nucleotides read TGTGCCAGCAGCTTAATTAGCGGGAACACCGGGGAGCTGTTTTTT. Translated: CASSLISGNTGELFF.

The V call is TRBV6-5, the J call TRBJ2-7, with TRBD2 matching over 7 bases. V lost 0 bases to trimming and J lost 2 bases; unmatched junction nucleotides: 4. The CDR3 consists of 15 residues. CDR1 and CDR2 (germline): MNHEY, SVGAGI. This CDR3 is CASSYSGGGTYEQYF. The CDR3 DNA is TGTGCCAGCAGTTACTCGGGGGGGGGTACCTACGAGCAGTACTTC.

The chain employs TRBV9 and TRBJ2-3, with D maybe TRBD2 (7 bases). CDR1 and CDR2 from the germline V gene are SGDLS and YYNGEE. This CDR3 spans 15 amino acids. The ends were cut back, 2 bases at V and 2 bases at J, with 12 bases in the middle. DNA of the CDR3: TGTGCCAGCAGCGTGTTCGCGGGGGCCACAGATACGCAGTATTTT. Amino acids: CASSVFAGATDTQYF.

V usage is TRBV3-1 (or the pseudogene TRBV3-2) and J usage is TRBJ2-3; TRBD2 matches at 12 bases. V trimming: 4 bases; J trimming: 2 bases; junction bases outside the gene matches: 7. The germline CDR1 and CDR2 sequences are LGHDT and YNNKEL (reference sequence). The CDR3 is 17 residues long. The CDR3 spells CASSPYLAGGITDTQYF. For the CDR3, the DNA is TGTGCCAGCAGCCCCTACCTAGCGGGGGGGATCACAGATACGCAGTATTTT.

The rearrangement links TRBV7-9 to TRBJ1-2; D might be TRBD1 (5 bases). The ends were cut back, 0 bases at V and 5 bases at J, with 7 bases in the middle. The CDR3 totals 13 residues. Germline values: CDR1 SEHNR, CDR2 FQNEAQ (reference sequence). This chain's CDR3 is CASSLARQYGYTF. For the CDR3, the DNA is TGTGCCAGCAGCTTAGCCCGACAGTATGGCTACACCTTC.

The chain has TRBV6-5 and TRBJ2-3; TRBD1 matches 9 bases. Germline V gives CDR1 MNHEY, CDR2 SVGAGI. V was pared by 0 bases and J by 3 bases, with 1 base of the junction left unmatched. This CDR3 comprises 15 residues. The CDR3 DNA reads TGTGCCAGCAGTTACTCTGGGACAGGGACAGATACGCAGTATTTT. Translated: CASSYSGTGTDTQYF.

The chain employs TRBV27 and TRBJ1-2; 12 bases line up with TRBD1. The germline CDR1 and CDR2 sequences are MNHEY and SMNVEV (reference sequence). CDR3 length: 15 amino acids. The ends lost 2 bases at V and 5 bases at J; junction bases unmatched: 3. The CDR3 sequence is CASSLGDRGLYGYTF. The CDR3 DNA follows: TGTGCCAGCAGTTTAGGGGACAGGGGGCTTTATGGCTACACCTTC.

The rearrangement links TRBV7-2 to TRBJ2-3; no clear D. The germline gives CDR1 SGHTA, CDR2 FQGNSA. CDR3 length: 15 amino acids. V was shortened by 0 bases and J by 3 bases, with 10 bases between the two germline ends. The CDR3 coding sequence is TGTGCCAGCAGCTTAGCTGGATCGGAGACAGATACGCAGTATTTT. Residues: CASSLAGSETDTQYF.

This chain uses TRBV11-3 with TRBJ2-7; 7 nucleotides match TRBD2. The V gene's germline CDR1 is SGHNT and CDR2 YENEEA. Trimming took 6 bases from V and 5 from J; bases not matched to a gene: 10. The CDR3 sequence is 14 residues long. The CDR3 coding sequence is TGTGCCAGCAGAATGGGAGGGCCGAAGAACGAGCAGTACTTC. Protein product: CASRMGGPKNEQYF.

This clone turned up a few times. J is TRBJ1-2 and V is TRBV12-3 or TRBV12-4; 9 bases map to TRBD1. Unmatched junction bases numbered 1, after V lost 4 bases and J lost 4 bases. CDR3 length: 13 amino acids. DNA of the CDR3: TGTGCCAGCAGTTCGGACAGGGGCTATGGCTACACCTTC. This sequence encodes CASSSDRGYGYTF.

V gene TRBV18 combines with J gene TRBJ1-5; maybe TRBD1 (5 bases). From germline, CDR1 is KGHSH and CDR2 LQKENI. V was trimmed by 2 bases and J by 5 bases, leaving 7 bases between them. CDR3 length: 13 amino acids. CDR3 DNA: TGTGCCAGCTCACCAGCGGGGGATCAGCCCCAGCATTTT. This encodes CASSPAGDQPQHF.

The chain links TRBV5-1 to TRBJ2-3, with TRBD2 matching over 9 bases. The V gene end was trimmed by 0 bases and the J gene end by 4 bases; junction bases not matched to a gene: 0. The CDR3 is made up of 14 amino acids. Germline assignment: CDR1 SGHRS and CDR2 YFSETQ. The CDR3 spells CASSLERGADTQYF. The DNA for the CDR3 is TGCGCCAGCAGCTTGGAGCGGGGGGCAGATACGCAGTATTTT.

This clone has just one count. Here the CDR3 DNA reads TGCGCCAGCACGGATTCTCTCAGGGGACCGAACACTGAAGCTTTCTTT. Residues: CASTDSLRGPNTEAFF. The chain links TRBV5-1 to TRBJ1-1; tentative D call: TRBD1 (6 bases). This CDR3 spans 16 amino acids. CDR1 and CDR2 from the germline V gene are SGHRS and YFSETQ. Trimming pared 6 bases from V and 1 base from J, leaving 19 bases between.

The gene calls are TRBV24-1 and TRBJ2-1, with 9 bases lining up with TRBD2. CDR1 is KGHDR and CDR2 is SFDVKD in the germline V gene. V was pared by 5 bases and J by 0 bases, with 7 bases of the junction left unmatched. CDR3 length: 17 amino acids. This CDR3 is CATSGGSGRLSYNEQFF. DNA of the CDR3: TGTGCCACCAGTGGCGGTAGCGGGAGACTCTCCTACAATGAGCAGTTCTTC.

The chain recombines TRBV6-5 with TRBJ1-2; no clear D. The CDR3 is 12 residues long. Looked up from germline, CDR1 is MNHEY and CDR2 is SVGAGI. Trimming removed 10 bases from V and 5 bases from J, with 14 bases in between. Here the CDR3 reads CATEGTLYGYTF. The CDR3 nucleotides are TGTGCCACCGAGGGCACCCTTTATGGCTACACCTTC.

V is TRBV5-1 and J is TRBJ1-1; 7 nucleotides align to TRBD1. The V and J ends lost 4 bases and 1 base, in that order; junction bases with no gene match: 4. There are 14 residues in the CDR3. Per germline, CDR1 SGHRS and CDR2 YFSETQ. The CDR3 DNA sequence: TGCGCCAGCAGCCCGGGACAGAGGAACACTGAAGCTTTCTTT. This sequence encodes CASSPGQRNTEAFF.